This passage covers 2 T cell receptor beta chains from one sample sequenced in a study of Ad26.COV2.S vaccination and SARS-CoV-2 variants. TCRdb's copy holds only in-frame clones and misses some; the assay was immunoSEQ multiplex PCR. The sample has roughly 350,000 clones; 70% to 90% are singletons. Regarding treatment: 15 to 20 received Ad26.COV2.S at low or high dose, single or two shots; a few received placebo; per-sample allocation not given. Material that was analyzed had been drawn on day 63 after the first vaccine or placebo injection. This specimen consisted of peripheral blood, obtained in a trial of Ad26.COV2.S vaccine versus placebo. The receptors stem from a person aged 18-65 years who received the Ad26.COV2.S COVID-19 vaccine or a placebo.

The V and J genes are TRBV20-1 and TRBJ2-7; 9 nucleotides match TRBD2. Germline-derived CDR1 and CDR2 are DFQATT and SNEGSKA (reference sequence). V lost 3 bases, J lost 7 bases, and 10 bases stayed unmatched. This CDR3 is built from 14 residues. The CDR3 sequence: CSASSLAGFIEQYF. In DNA form, the CDR3 reads TGCAGTGCTAGTAGCCTAGCGGGATTTATTGAGCAGTACTTC.

V gene TRBV28 combines with J gene TRBJ1-1, with D possibly matching TRBD1 (5 bases). Germline-derived CDR1 and CDR2 are MDHEN and SYDVKM. The CDR3 is made up of 16 amino acids. The V end lost 11 bases, the J end lost 0 bases, and 22 bases lay between the germline ends. The CDR3 protein is CAGGDGGRLMNTEAFF. The CDR3 DNA is TGTGCCGGGGGGGACGGCGGACGTCTCATGAACACTGAAGCTTTCTTT.